Below, 4 T cell receptor beta chains from the same sample are listed, as sequenced in a study of T cells in Graves' hyperthyroidism and ophthalmopathy (dated by TCRdb to about 2019). Receptor libraries were prepared by multiplex PCR. Sequenced using an Illumina HiSeq 2000. TCR beta CDR3 regions were amplified from RNA transcripts. A first-round RT-PCR of the TCR CDR3 used the HTBI primer set with the Qiagen OneStep RT-PCR kit. TCRdb itself trimmed the public reads at Q25 with fastp, ran MiXCR and retained productive beta chains. Under each unique CDR3 protein, matching rows form one entry showing the most common genes and DNA. Counted in this sample were some 270,000 distinct CDR3 sequences; about an eighth of them appeared once. The leading ten clones occupy almost 8% of the sample. The sample comprised blood. The receptors were sampled from a woman in her 30s with Graves' hyperthyroidism that later progressed to Graves' ophthalmopathy.

The rearrangement joins TRBV9 to TRBJ2-5; 13 bases align to TRBD2. V shed 0 bases, J shed 3 bases, and the junction held 2 bases outside the gene matches. CDR1 and CDR2 from the germline V gene are SGDLS and YYNGEE. The CDR3 has 16 residues. Here the CDR3 reads CASSVDGTSGKETQYF. The CDR3, as DNA: TGTGCCAGCAGCGTAGATGGGACTAGCGGGAAAGAGACCCAGTACTTC.

This clonotype was recorded at least ten times. This chain connects TRBV28 to TRBJ2-3; D gene ambiguous. Germline CDR1 is MDHEN and CDR2 is SYDVKM. This CDR3 region has 13 residues. V lost 3 bases and J lost 4, with 8 bases in between. The CDR3 spells CASSFQSPDTQYF. The CDR3 coding sequence is TGTGCCAGCAGTTTCCAATCGCCAGATACGCAGTATTTT.

The sample holds a few counts of this clonotype. The CDR3 sequence: CASSGRDFNSPLHF. CDR3 nucleotide sequence: TGTGCCAGCAGCGGCCGGGACTTTAATTCACCCCTCCACTTT. This rearrangement joins TRBV9 to TRBJ1-6; the D gene is possibly TRBD1 (5 bases). Germline CDR1 is SGDLS and CDR2 is YYNGEE. Between the trimmed V and J ends, which lost 3 bases and 6 bases, there was a span of 10 bases. The CDR3 spans 14 residues.

This clonotype was detected ten times or more. In DNA, the CDR3 is TGTGCCAGCAAGACAGAATCCTCTGGAAACACCATATATTTT. Protein: CASKTESSGNTIYF. The chain is built from TRBV7-2 and TRBJ1-3, with D possibly matching TRBD1 (5 bases). The germline V gene encodes CDR1 SGHTA and CDR2 FQGNSA. The CDR3 consists of 14 residues. The ends were cut back, 7 bases at V and 0 bases at J, with 10 bases in the middle.